The 16 T cell receptor beta chains listed next were all sequenced from one sample in a study of OX40 agonist ivuxolimab in advanced cancers. Profiled with immunoSEQ multiplex PCR; TCRdb holds only in-frame clones, not every one. Of about 76,000 clones listed, 85% to 90% are singletons. Sequenced material: CD4+ or CD8+ T cells sorted from blood, taken in a trial of the OX40 agonist ivuxolimab. Receptors were obtained from an adult with an advanced solid tumor such as melanoma, head and neck, liver or kidney cancer.

The J gene is TRBJ1-5, the V gene TRBV9; D unclear. V was trimmed by 3 bases and J by 4 bases, leaving 14 bases between them. Germline-derived CDR1 and CDR2 are SGDLS and YYNGEE. This CDR3 contains 15 residues. This chain's CDR3 is CASSGTGSWNQPQHF. CDR3 coding DNA: TGTGCCAGCAGCGGAACCGGGAGCTGGAATCAGCCCCAGCATTTT. Variable domain in full (rest from reference TRBV9 and TRBJ1-5): DSGVTQTPKHLITATGQRVTLRCSPRSGDLSVYWYQQSLDQGLQFLIQYYNGEERAKGNILERFSAQQFPDLHSELNLSSLELGDSALYFCASSGTGSWNQPQHFGDGTRLSIL.

This rearrangement joins TRBV18 to TRBJ1-2; maybe TRBD1 (5 bases). The CDR3 is 15 residues long. Germline V lookup: CDR1 KGHSH, CDR2 LQKENI. The V end was cut by 3 bases, the J end by 4 bases, with 15 bases between. The chain's CDR3 is CASSPEQTVLYGYTF. In nucleotides, the CDR3 is TGTGCCAGCTCACCGGAACAGACAGTCCTCTATGGCTACACCTTC.

V and J are TRBV6-6 and TRBJ2-7; D ambiguous. Looked up from germline, CDR1 is MNHNY and CDR2 is SVGAGI (reference sequence). CDR3 length: 13 residues. The V gene lost 2 bases and the J gene lost 4 bases, with 9 bases spanning the gap. CDR3 DNA sequence: TGTGCCAGCAGTTACCTTGTACATTACGAGCAGTACTTC. It specifies CASSYLVHYEQYF.

This chain uses TRBV27 with TRBJ2-2; 7 nucleotides line up with TRBD1. V shed 5 bases, J shed 6 bases, and the junction held 6 bases outside the gene matches. CDR1 MNHEY and CDR2 SMNVEV come from the germline V gene (reference sequence). The CDR3 consists of 14 residues. CDR3 DNA sequence: TGTGCCAGCAGTCCCAACAGGGGTCCCGGGGAGCTGTTTTTT. Encoded protein: CASSPNRGPGELFF.

DNA for the CDR3: TGTGCCATCTCCAAAGGAGAGACAGGTTCCTACGAGCAGTACTTC. Its translation: CAISKGETGSYEQYF. The rearrangement links TRBV10-3 to TRBJ2-7; possible D gene TRBD1, 6 bases. This CDR3 has 15 residues. Germline CDR1 ENHRY, CDR2 SYGVKD. Trimming took 8 bases from V and 1 from J, leaving 18 bases between them.

This chain connects TRBV27 to TRBJ1-5; D remains ambiguous. V was cut by 3 bases and J by 6 bases, with 12 bases left in between. Germline V lookup: CDR1 MNHEY, CDR2 SMNVEV (reference sequence). The CDR3 sequence is 14 residues long. The CDR3 coding sequence is TGTGCCAGCAGTTTGACCCAGAATGGTCAGCCCCAGCATTTT. Translation gives CASSLTQNGQPQHF.

The chain recombines TRBV6-6 with TRBJ2-7, with TRBD2 matching over 8 bases. V shed 5 bases and J 2 bases; nucleotides not matched to a gene: 5. The CDR3 runs to 14 residues. CDR1 and CDR2 from the germline V gene are MNHNY and SVGAGI (reference sequence). CDR3 in DNA: TGTGCCAGCAGTCGTAGCGGGAAGCCCTACGAGCAGTACTTC. This gives the protein CASSRSGKPYEQYF.

The chain couples TRBV25-1 to TRBJ1-2; D is possibly TRBD1 (6 bases). Germline V lookup: CDR1 MGHDK, CDR2 SYGVNS. The CDR3 is 13 amino acids. V shed 5 bases and J shed 2 bases, with 9 bases lying between them. DNA of the CDR3: TGTGCCAGCAGTCTTCAGGGGAACTATGGCTACACCTTC. Translated, it gives CASSLQGNYGYTF.

J is TRBJ1-2 and V is TRBV7-2, with D maybe TRBD1 (6 bases). Germline CDR1 and CDR2: SGHTA and FQGNSA. The CDR3 is made up of 14 amino acids. Between the trimmed V and J ends, which lost 7 bases and 2 bases, there was a span of 14 bases. CDR3 sequence reads: CASTQGGPNYGYTF. The CDR3 nucleotides are TGTGCCAGCACCCAAGGGGGGCCCAACTATGGCTACACCTTC.

The chain couples TRBV9 to TRBJ2-1; D is perhaps TRBD2 (6 bases). V lost 10 bases to trimming and J lost 6 bases, with 17 bases between them. This CDR3 comprises 13 residues. Germline-derived CDR1 and CDR2 are SGDLS and YYNGEE. The CDR3 sequence is CASAPGVSNEQFF. The CDR3, as DNA: TGTGCCTCCGCCCCGGGAGTAAGCAATGAGCAGTTCTTC. Combining the CDR3 with reference TRBV9 and TRBJ2-1 gives the whole variable domain DSGVTQTPKHLITATGQRVTLRCSPRSGDLSVYWYQQSLDQGLQFLIQYYNGEERAKGNILERFSAQQFPDLHSELNLSSLELGDSALYFCASAPGVSNEQFFGPGTRLTVL.

The genes are TRBV5-1 and TRBJ2-5; D is perhaps TRBD1 or TRBD2 (5 bases each). The V end lost 3 bases, the J end lost 5 bases, and 17 bases lay between the germline ends. This CDR3 region has 15 residues. The V gene's germline CDR1 is SGHRS and CDR2 YFSETQ. CDR3 amino acids: CASSWGTSGEETQYF. The CDR3 coding sequence is TGCGCCAGCAGCTGGGGGACCTCTGGGGAGGAGACCCAGTACTTC.

This sequence joins TRBV19 and TRBJ1-1; D not certain. The CDR3 extends over 14 amino acids. Germline V lookup: CDR1 LNHDA, CDR2 SQIVND (reference sequence). V was pared by 3 bases and J by 7 bases, with 15 bases between. The CDR3 coding sequence is TGTGCCAGTAGTATTCTTTCGGCAGGACTTGAAGCTTTCTTT. Translating it yields CASSILSAGLEAFF.

This clone has a single count. The V gene is TRBV4-1, the J gene TRBJ2-2; TRBD1 matches 11 bases. J gave up 7 bases and V 5 bases, and 3 bases lay outside the gene matches. Germline CDR1 reads MGHRA; CDR2 reads YSYEKL. The CDR3 loop spans 14 amino acids. In DNA, the CDR3 is TGCGCCAGCAGCTCGGGACAGGGGGTCGGGGAGCTGTTTTTT. This codes for CASSSGQGVGELFF.

This chain uses TRBV27 with TRBJ2-3, with D tentatively TRBD1 (5 bases). CDR3 length equals 12 residues. Germline V gene sequence: CDR1 MNHEY, CDR2 SMNVEV (reference sequence). Between the trimmed V and J ends, which lost 8 bases and 3 bases, there was a span of 9 bases. CDR3 loop: CASQGLTDTQYF. CDR3 nucleotide sequence: TGTGCCAGCCAGGGTCTGACAGATACGCAGTATTTT.

The rearrangement links TRBV27 to TRBJ1-4, with D tentatively TRBD1 (5 bases). CDR1 and CDR2 (germline): MNHEY, SMNVEV (reference sequence). V was trimmed by 2 bases and J by 11 bases, leaving 15 bases between them. This CDR3 spans 14 amino acids. CDR3 nucleotides: TGTGCCAGCAGTTTAGATCCCCGGGACGGGAAACTGTTTTTT. Encoded protein: CASSLDPRDGKLFF.

The genes are TRBV29-1 and TRBJ2-1; D is unresolved. The CDR3 runs to 12 residues. CDR1 and CDR2 (germline): SQVTM, ANQGSEA. The V end was cut by 1 base, the J end by 6 bases, with 7 bases between. CDR3 sequence reads: CSVEAQFNEQFF. CDR3 nucleotides: TGCAGCGTTGAAGCACAGTTCAATGAGCAGTTCTTC.